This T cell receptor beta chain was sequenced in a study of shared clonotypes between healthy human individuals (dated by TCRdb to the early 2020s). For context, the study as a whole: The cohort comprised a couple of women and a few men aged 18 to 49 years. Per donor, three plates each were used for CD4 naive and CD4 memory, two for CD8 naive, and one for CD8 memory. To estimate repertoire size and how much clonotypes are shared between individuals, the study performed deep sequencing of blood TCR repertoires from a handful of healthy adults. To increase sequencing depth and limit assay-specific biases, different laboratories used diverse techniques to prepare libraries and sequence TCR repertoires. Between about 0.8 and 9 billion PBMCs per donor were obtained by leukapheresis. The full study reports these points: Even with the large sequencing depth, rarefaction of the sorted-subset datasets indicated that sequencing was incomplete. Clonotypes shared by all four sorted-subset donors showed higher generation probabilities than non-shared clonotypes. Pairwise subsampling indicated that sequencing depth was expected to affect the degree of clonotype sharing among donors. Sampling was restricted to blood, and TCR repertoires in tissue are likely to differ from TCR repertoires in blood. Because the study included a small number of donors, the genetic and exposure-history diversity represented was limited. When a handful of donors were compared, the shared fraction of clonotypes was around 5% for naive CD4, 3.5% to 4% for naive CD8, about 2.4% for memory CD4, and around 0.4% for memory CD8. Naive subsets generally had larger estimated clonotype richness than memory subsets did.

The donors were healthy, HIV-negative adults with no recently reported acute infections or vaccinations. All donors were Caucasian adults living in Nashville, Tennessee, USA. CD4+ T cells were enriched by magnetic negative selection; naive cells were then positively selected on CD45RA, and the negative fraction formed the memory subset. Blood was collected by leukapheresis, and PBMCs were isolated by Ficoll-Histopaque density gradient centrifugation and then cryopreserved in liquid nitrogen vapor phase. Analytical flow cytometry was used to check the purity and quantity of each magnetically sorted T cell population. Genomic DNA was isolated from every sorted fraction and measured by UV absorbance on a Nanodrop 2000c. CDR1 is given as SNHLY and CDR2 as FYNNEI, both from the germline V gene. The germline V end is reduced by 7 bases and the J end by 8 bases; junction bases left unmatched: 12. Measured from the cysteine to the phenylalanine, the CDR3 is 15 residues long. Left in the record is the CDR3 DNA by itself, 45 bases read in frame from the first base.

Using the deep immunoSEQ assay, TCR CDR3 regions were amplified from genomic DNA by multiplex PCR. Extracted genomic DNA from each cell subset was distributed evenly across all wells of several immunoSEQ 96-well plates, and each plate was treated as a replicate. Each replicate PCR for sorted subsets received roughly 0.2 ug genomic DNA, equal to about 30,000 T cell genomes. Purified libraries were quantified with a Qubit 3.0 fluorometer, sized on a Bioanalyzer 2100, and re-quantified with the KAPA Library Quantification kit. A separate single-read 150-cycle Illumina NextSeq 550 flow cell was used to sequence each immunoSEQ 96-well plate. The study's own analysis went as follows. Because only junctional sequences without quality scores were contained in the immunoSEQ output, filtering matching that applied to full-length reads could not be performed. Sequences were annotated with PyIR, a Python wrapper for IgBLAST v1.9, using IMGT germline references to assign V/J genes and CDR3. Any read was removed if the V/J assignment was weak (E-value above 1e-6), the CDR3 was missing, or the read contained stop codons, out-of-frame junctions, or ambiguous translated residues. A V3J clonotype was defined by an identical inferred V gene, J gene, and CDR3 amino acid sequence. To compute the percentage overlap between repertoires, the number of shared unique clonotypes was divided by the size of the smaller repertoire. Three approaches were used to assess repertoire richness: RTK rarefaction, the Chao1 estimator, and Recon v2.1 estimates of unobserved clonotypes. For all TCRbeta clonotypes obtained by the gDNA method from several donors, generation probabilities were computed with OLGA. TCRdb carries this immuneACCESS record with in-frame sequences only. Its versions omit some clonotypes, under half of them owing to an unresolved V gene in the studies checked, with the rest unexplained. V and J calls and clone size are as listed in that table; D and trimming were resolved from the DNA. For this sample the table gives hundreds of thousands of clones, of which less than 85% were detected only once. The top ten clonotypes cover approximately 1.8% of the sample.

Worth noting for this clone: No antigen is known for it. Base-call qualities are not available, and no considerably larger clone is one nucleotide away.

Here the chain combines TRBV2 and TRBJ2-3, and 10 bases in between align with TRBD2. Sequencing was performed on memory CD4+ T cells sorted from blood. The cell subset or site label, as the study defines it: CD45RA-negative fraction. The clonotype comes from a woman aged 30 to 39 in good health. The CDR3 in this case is CASTKLAGRGGTQYF. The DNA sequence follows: TGTGCCAGCACTAAACTAGCGGGACGCGGAGGTACGCAGTATTTT.